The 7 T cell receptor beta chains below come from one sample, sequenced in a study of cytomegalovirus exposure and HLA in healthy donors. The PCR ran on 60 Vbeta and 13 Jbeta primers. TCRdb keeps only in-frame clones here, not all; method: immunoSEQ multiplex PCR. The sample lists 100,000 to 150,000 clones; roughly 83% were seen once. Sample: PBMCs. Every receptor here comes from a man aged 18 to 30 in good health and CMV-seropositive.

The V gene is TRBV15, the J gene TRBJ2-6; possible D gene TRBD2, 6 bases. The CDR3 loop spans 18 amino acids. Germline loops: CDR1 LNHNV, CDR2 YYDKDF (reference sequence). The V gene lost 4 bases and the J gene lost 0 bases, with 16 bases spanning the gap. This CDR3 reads CATSTREDGPSGANVLTF. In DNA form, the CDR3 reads TGTGCCACCAGCACCAGGGAGGACGGGCCCTCTGGGGCCAACGTCCTGACTTTC.

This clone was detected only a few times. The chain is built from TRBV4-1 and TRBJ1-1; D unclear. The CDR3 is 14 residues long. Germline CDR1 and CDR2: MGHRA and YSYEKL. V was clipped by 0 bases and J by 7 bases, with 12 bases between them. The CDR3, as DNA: TGCGCCAGCAGCCAAGATCTGTCGGCAGGTGAAGCTTTCTTT. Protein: CASSQDLSAGEAFF.

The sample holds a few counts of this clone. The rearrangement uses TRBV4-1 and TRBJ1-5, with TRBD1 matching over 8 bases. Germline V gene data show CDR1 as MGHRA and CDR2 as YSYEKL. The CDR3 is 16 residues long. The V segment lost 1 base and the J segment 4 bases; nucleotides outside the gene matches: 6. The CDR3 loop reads CASSQVGRTGNQPQHF. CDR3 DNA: TGCGCCAGCAGCCAAGTGGGGAGGACAGGGAATCAGCCCCAGCATTTT.

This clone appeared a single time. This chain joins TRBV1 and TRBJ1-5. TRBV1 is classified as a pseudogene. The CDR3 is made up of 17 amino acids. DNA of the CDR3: TGCACCAGCAGCCAAGATCGGGGAGGGAAGCGATCTCAGCCCCAGCATTTT. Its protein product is CTSSQDRGGKRSQPQHF.

The CDR3 nucleotides read TGTGCCAGCTCACCACCGTTGTTTAACAATGAGCAGTTCTTC. It is translated as CASSPPLFNNEQFF. The rearrangement uses TRBV18 and TRBJ2-1; D is undetermined. Trimming took 0 bases from V and 5 from J, leaving 8 bases between them. The CDR3 runs to 14 residues. Germline CDR1 reads KGHSH; CDR2 reads LQKENI.

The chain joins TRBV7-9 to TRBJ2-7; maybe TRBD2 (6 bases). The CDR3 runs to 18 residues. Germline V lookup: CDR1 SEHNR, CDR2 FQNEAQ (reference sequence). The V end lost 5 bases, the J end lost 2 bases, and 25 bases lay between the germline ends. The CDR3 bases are TGTGCCAGCAGCACAAACTCGGCCTCTAGCGTCATAGCCTACGAGCAGTACTTC. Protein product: CASSTNSASSVIAYEQYF.

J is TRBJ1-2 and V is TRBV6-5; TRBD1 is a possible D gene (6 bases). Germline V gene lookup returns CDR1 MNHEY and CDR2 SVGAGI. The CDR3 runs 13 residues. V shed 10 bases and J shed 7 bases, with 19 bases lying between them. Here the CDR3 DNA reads TGTGCCACCTCGACGGGGCAGGGGTTTGGCTACACCTTC. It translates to CATSTGQGFGYTF.